This T cell receptor (beta chain) was documented in a study of spatial heterogeneity in lung cancer. This sample's time point: sample taken at primary tumor resection. Whole RNA came from tumor, nontumor lung or frozen PBMC and was sequenced without being sorted. TCRdb called the 5' RACE reads again in MiXCR, with one record for every CDR3 protein. The repertoire holds around 48,000 distinct CDR3 sequences, with approximately 5% as singletons. The V end was cut by 2 bases, the J end by 10 bases, with 12 bases between. The germline CDR1 and CDR2 sequences are ENHRY and SYGVKD. This CDR3 is built from 14 residues. This clonotype came up many times.

The TCR was taken from a male donor with early-stage non-small cell lung cancer. The sample consisted of PBMCs, taken at surgery. The rearrangement links TRBV10-3 to TRBJ1-6, with D possibly matching TRBD1 (5 bases). As DNA, the CDR3 is TGTGCCATCAGTGAGGGGGACCTCACCTCACCCCTCCACTTT. This translates into CAISEGDLTSPLHF.